The 21 T cell receptor beta chains below all came from one sample that was sequenced in a study of response to subunit inactivated influenza vaccine. TCRdb itself ran the RT-PCR reads through MiXCR, one entry per CDR3 protein. In the table there are about 540,000 distinct CDR3 sequences, around 21% of which are singletons. These data are also associated with another study on T cells expressing NK-cell markers. According to that study: TCR beta cDNA was generated via 5'RACE template switching incorporating UMIs.

The specimen was CD4+ T cells sorted from PBMCs, collected 11 to 12 days after vaccination. The receptor source for this set is a man aged 45-65 years who received an inactivated influenza vaccine.

This chain connects TRBV20-1 to TRBJ2-5, with 7 bases that match TRBD1. Germline values: CDR1 DFQATT, CDR2 SNEGSKA (reference sequence). The V segment lost 2 bases and the J segment 4 bases; nucleotides outside the gene matches: 10. CDR3 length: 15 residues. The CDR3 region has the DNA TGCAGTGCTAGACAACCTCAGGGGGTAGGAGAGACCCAGTACTTC. This sequence encodes CSARQPQGVGETQYF.

V and J are TRBV12-3 or TRBV12-4 and TRBJ2-1; 9 bases line up with TRBD1. J gave up 3 bases and V 7 bases, and 10 bases lay outside the gene matches. CDR3 size: 16 residues. The CDR3 sequence is CASITTGTGNYNEQFF. Written as DNA, the CDR3 is TGTGCCAGCATTACTACCGGGACAGGGAACTACAATGAGCAGTTCTTC.

V usage is TRBV12-3 or TRBV12-4 and J usage is TRBJ1-1, with no clear D. The ends were cut back, 3 bases at V and 1 base at J, with 6 bases in the middle. This CDR3 is 13 amino acids long. CDR3 region: CASSFLENTEAFF. The CDR3 DNA is TGTGCCAGCAGTTTCTTGGAGAACACTGAAGCTTTCTTT.

This clonotype was counted a few times. The chain uses TRBV24-1 and TRBJ2-1; 14 nucleotides line up with TRBD2. Germline V gene sequence: CDR1 KGHDR, CDR2 SFDVKD. The CDR3 sequence is 16 residues long. Unmatched junction bases numbered 4, after V lost 3 bases and J lost 7 bases. The CDR3 loop reads CATSDLGTSGRNEQFF. CDR3 nucleotides: TGTGCCACCAGTGATCTAGGGACTAGCGGGAGAAATGAGCAGTTCTTC.

The chain combines TRBV12-5 with TRBJ2-2; maybe TRBD2 (7 bases). Germline lookup yields CDR1 LGHNT and CDR2 FRNRAP. The V gene lost 1 base and the J gene lost 5 bases, with 11 bases spanning the gap. The CDR3 has 15 residues. CDR3 in DNA: TGTGCTAGTGGTTTGGGAAGGGGGGGGACCGGGGAGCTGTTTTTT. This sequence encodes CASGLGRGGTGELFF. Looking up the rest from reference TRBV12-5 and TRBJ2-2 gives the full variable domain: DARVTQTPRHKVTEMGQEVTMRCQPILGHNTVFWYRQTMMQGLELLAYFRNRAPLDDSGMPKDRFSAEMPDATLATLKIQPSEPRDSAVYFCASGLGRGGTGELFFGEGSRLTVL.

The V gene is TRBV6-2 or TRBV6-3, the J gene TRBJ2-1; D gene uncertain. V dropped 3 bases and J dropped 6 bases, with 6 bases sitting between them. Germline assignment: CDR1 MNHEY and CDR2 SVGEGT. The CDR3 is made up of 12 amino acids. In DNA form, the CDR3 reads TGTGCCAGCAGTTATGGTTTCAATGAGCAGTTCTTC. Translation: CASSYGFNEQFF.

This clonotype was picked up a small number of times. The chain combines TRBV29-1 with TRBJ2-7; D is ambiguous. Germline V lookup: CDR1 SQVTM, CDR2 ANQGSEA. The CDR3 length is 10 residues. The V end lost 5 bases, the J end lost 6 bases, and 8 bases lay between the germline ends. CDR3: CSVLSGEQYF. The CDR3 region has the DNA TGCAGCGTTTTGTCGGGCGAGCAGTACTTC.

The chain carries TRBV20-1 and TRBJ1-2; tentatively, D is TRBD1 (5 bases). V lost 0 bases, J lost 5 bases, and 19 bases lay in between. Germline loops: CDR1 DFQATT, CDR2 SNEGSKA (reference sequence). The CDR3 is made up of 16 amino acids. CDR3 in DNA: TGCAGTGCTAGAGATTTAGGGGACCCCGCTTTTTATGGCTACACCTTC. Its translation is CSARDLGDPAFYGYTF.

Of note for this clonotype: A read error is likely, as this CDR3 ends without the conserved phenylalanine or tryptophan. It is unclear where the CDR3 begins or ends on the DNA, so no DNA is shown, and the CDR3 is as TCRdb lists it. The chain is built from TRBV4-1 and TRBJ1-1; TRBD1, the D gene given by the table, was not confirmed from the DNA. The CDR3 sequence runs 13 residues, both termini included. Germline CDR1 and CDR2: MGHRA and YSYEKL. The CDR3 sequence: CASSPPDRTPALL.

The chain has TRBV20-1 and TRBJ1-5; D might be TRBD1 (6 bases). V was trimmed by 5 bases and J by 4 bases, leaving 15 bases between them. The length of the CDR3 is 14 residues. Germline CDR1 and CDR2: DFQATT and SNEGSKA (reference sequence). CDR3 loop: CSASRGAPNQPQHF. DNA for the CDR3: TGCAGTGCTTCCCGGGGGGCCCCTAATCAGCCCCAGCATTTT.

Many counts were recorded for this clonotype. This chain joins TRBV11-2 and TRBJ2-3; 11 positions match TRBD2. The CDR3 is made up of 16 amino acids. The ends lost 5 bases at V and 0 bases at J; junction bases unmatched: 4. Germline CDR1 SGHAT, CDR2 FQNNGV. The CDR3 spells CASSVSGRVSTDTQYF. Written as DNA, the CDR3 is TGTGCCAGCAGCGTTAGCGGGAGGGTGAGCACAGATACGCAGTATTTT. The full variable domain, completed using reference TRBV11-2 and TRBJ2-3, is EAGVAQSPRYKIIEKRQSVAFWCNPISGHATLYWYQQILGQGPKLLIQFQNNGVVDDSQLPKDRFSAERLKGVDSTLKIQPAKLEDSAVYLCASSVSGRVSTDTQYFGPGTRLTVL.

The CDR3 loop is CSALHKVSLGEQYF. CDR3 nucleotide sequence: TGCAGTGCGCTCCATAAGGTTAGTCTCGGCGAGCAGTACTTC. The chain is built from TRBV20-1 and TRBJ2-7; no definite D call. The CDR3 spans 14 residues. V dropped 6 bases and J dropped 6 bases, with 21 bases sitting between them. Germline V gene data show CDR1 as DFQATT and CDR2 as SNEGSKA (reference sequence).

This clonotype appeared a few times. The V and J genes are TRBV7-8 and TRBJ1-1; no clear D gene. This CDR3 contains 14 residues. The V gene's germline CDR1 is SGHVS and CDR2 FQNEAQ. V dropped 2 bases and J dropped 1 base, with 8 bases sitting between them. The chain's CDR3 is CASSLSPGNTEAFF. The CDR3 coding sequence is TGTGCCAGCAGCTTATCGCCGGGGAACACTGAAGCTTTCTTT.

The CDR3: CASSLGGDGYEQYF. For the CDR3, the DNA is TGTGCCAGCAGCTTAGGAGGGGACGGCTACGAGCAGTACTTC. The rearrangement uses TRBV7-6 and TRBJ2-7, with D possibly called TRBD1 or TRBD2 (5 bases each). V shed 1 base and J shed 3 bases, with 10 bases lying between them. Germline CDR1 reads SGHVS; CDR2 reads FNYEAQ. The CDR3 is 14 residues long. The full variable domain, its missing parts supplied by reference TRBV7-6 and TRBJ2-7, is GAGVSQSPRYKVTKRGQDVALRCDPISGHVSLYWYRQALGQGPEFLTYFNYEAQQDKSGLPNDRFSAERPEGSISTLTIQRTEQRDSAMYRCASSLGGDGYEQYFGPGTRLTVT.

This clonotype was counted a few times. The rearrangement joins TRBV14 to TRBJ2-7; D not resolved. V was clipped by 0 bases and J by 6 bases, with 9 bases between them. CDR1 and CDR2 (germline): SGHDN, FVKESK. This CDR3 has 13 residues. CDR3: CASSQDWMGEQYF. CDR3 nucleotides: TGTGCCAGCAGCCAAGATTGGATGGGCGAGCAGTACTTC.

In this sample, this clonotype turned up a few times. The CDR3 DNA sequence: TGTGCCAGCAGCCAAGATCTTGCAGCAAACTATGGCTACACCTTC. Its translation: CASSQDLAANYGYTF. The J gene is TRBJ1-2, the V gene TRBV4-2; no firm D call. CDR1 is LGHNA, CDR2 YNFKEQ, per germline. The V end was cut by 0 bases, the J end by 2 bases, with 10 bases between. The CDR3 has 15 residues.

This clonotype was seen a handful of times. The genes are TRBV20-1 and TRBJ1-2; the match to TRBD1 covers 7 bases. J was trimmed by 2 bases and V by 6 bases; bases with no gene match: 12. This CDR3 is built from 15 residues. The germline CDR1 and CDR2 sequences are DFQATT and SNEGSKA (reference sequence). This CDR3 is CSARPGTVLNYGYTF. In DNA form, the CDR3 reads TGCAGTGCCAGACCCGGGACAGTACTAAACTATGGCTACACCTTC.

The V and J genes are TRBV11-3 and TRBJ2-1; D not certain. There are 13 residues in the CDR3. V lost 4 bases, J lost 9 bases, and 13 bases lay in between. Germline lookup yields CDR1 SGHNT and CDR2 YENEEA. DNA for the CDR3: TGTGCCAGCAGCTCATCCTTCTGGTCTGAGCAGTTCTTC. It specifies CASSSSFWSEQFF.

This clonotype has more than one count but fewer than ten. V usage is TRBV11-1 and J usage is TRBJ2-5; 11 bases are a match to TRBD2. The V gene end was trimmed by 5 bases and the J gene end by 2 bases; junction bases not matched to a gene: 13. Germline values: CDR1 SGHAT, CDR2 FQDESV (reference sequence). There are 18 residues in the CDR3. CDR3 sequence (DNA): TGTGCCAGCAGCGCGCCCCTCCGACTAGCGGGGTTACAAGAGACCCAGTACTTC. Protein: CASSAPLRLAGLQETQYF.

This clonotype was detected a few times. A clone one base away is much larger, so this may be a read error. V gene TRBV20-1 combines with J gene TRBJ1-5, with D possibly matching TRBD1 (6 bases). Germline lookup yields CDR1 DFQATT and CDR2 SNEGSKA (reference sequence). The CDR3 contains 15 residues. Written as DNA, the CDR3 is TGCAGTGCTAGCCAGGGACACTGGGGAAATCGGCCCCAGCATTTT. Translation: CSASQGHWGNRPQHF.

In nucleotides, the CDR3 is TGTGCCAGCAGTCTCAACCCACACAGGGGGAGCACTGAAGCTTTCTTT. It specifies CASSLNPHRGSTEAFF. The chain links TRBV6-1 to TRBJ1-1; 8 nucleotides line up with TRBD1. The CDR3 contains 16 residues. The junction had 12 bases not matched to a gene; V was cut back by 5 bases and J by 4 bases. CDR1 MNHNS and CDR2 SASEGT come from the germline V gene.